The source of this TCR beta chain is a study of blood T cell repertoires in COVID-19 (dated by TCRdb to about 2020). Turning to the overall study: Samples covering the acute and convalescent phases of COVID-19 were provided by collaborators in the United States, Italy and Spain. A freely available public database, intended as a resource for researchers studying the immune response to SARS-CoV-2, is where the repertoires were released. The material from the prospective study consisted of cDNA or gDNA derived from T cells, B-cell-depleted T cells, or PBMCs. Where HLA class I and class II types were available, the types were taken from metadata supplied by the sample provider, not from assay-based typing. The dataset comprised deeply sampled blood TCRbeta repertoires from subjects exposed to, actively infected with, or recovered from COVID-19. The samples were drawn from two sources: the first 160 participants of the ongoing ImmuneRACE study, and 1,200 or so subjects contributed by 6 global collaborators. Nearly every sample came with metadata listing a de-identified subject ID, COVID-19 status, age in years and sex. The study at large found these results: How much clinical and demographic metadata was included differed by source and by participant, and the metadata was provided uncurated.

With regard to this clone: This clone's antigen is unknown. Base quality data are lacking; no much larger clone is found one base away.

A second Seattle source provided samples from volunteer blood donors who had recovered from COVID-19. The collaborating institutions used their own protocols to collect whole blood in K2EDTA tubes. For TCRbeta analysis, collaborator samples were shipped as frozen whole blood, as isolated PBMCs, or as DNA extracted from either sample type. Its CDR3 holds 14 amino acids, cysteine through phenylalanine. Solely the CDR3 DNA is kept, with 42 bases framed from the first base. CDR1 and CDR2 were assigned from the germline V gene as MNHEY and SVGEGT. Germline trimming amounts to 6 bases on V and 5 bases on J, with 9 as the count of junction bases outside the gene matches. The immunoSEQ Assay, a bias-controlled multiplex PCR, was used to amplify TCRbeta CDR3 regions from genomic DNA. In the paper's pipeline: The number of nucleated cells in each sample was estimated from the amplification of reference gene primers within the assay. To quantify the absolute abundance of each unique TCRbeta CDR3 rearrangement, sequence reads were collapsed and filtered. For each sample, productive Simpson clonality was calculated as the square root of Simpson's diversity index across productive rearrangements. Entries here come from immuneACCESS through TCRdb and include only in-frame sequences with V and J called. Some clones fail to appear in such tables; in the studies checked, an unresolved V gene covers under half of the shortfall, and the cause of the remainder is unknown. For V, J and clone size, that table is used; D and trimming come from the DNA. The sample records 300,000 or so clones, 87% of which are singletons. Around 8% of the sample comes from the top ten.

The sequence is built from TRBV6-2 or TRBV6-3 and TRBJ2-7, and TRBD2 matches 8 of the central bases. This TCR derives from a woman aged 45-65 years who had recovered from COVID-19. Sequencing was carried out using peripheral blood. The sequenced DNA is TGTGCCAGCAGCCCTGACGGACTAGCCAACGAGCAGTACTTC. It encodes CASSPDGLANEQYF.